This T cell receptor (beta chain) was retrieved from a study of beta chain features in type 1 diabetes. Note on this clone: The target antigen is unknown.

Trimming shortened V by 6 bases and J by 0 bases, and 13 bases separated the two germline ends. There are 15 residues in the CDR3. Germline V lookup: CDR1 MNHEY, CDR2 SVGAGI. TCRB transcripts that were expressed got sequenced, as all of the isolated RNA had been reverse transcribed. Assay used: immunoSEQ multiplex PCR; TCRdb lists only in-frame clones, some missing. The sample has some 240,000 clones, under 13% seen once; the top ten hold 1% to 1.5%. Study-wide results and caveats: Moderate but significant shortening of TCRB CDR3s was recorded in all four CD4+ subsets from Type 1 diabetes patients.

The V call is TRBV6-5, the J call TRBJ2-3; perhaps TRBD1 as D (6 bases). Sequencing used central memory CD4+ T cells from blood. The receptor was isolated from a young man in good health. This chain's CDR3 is CASSMDSPSTDTQYF. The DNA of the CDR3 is TGTGCCAGCAGCATGGACAGCCCTAGCACAGATACGCAGTATTTT.